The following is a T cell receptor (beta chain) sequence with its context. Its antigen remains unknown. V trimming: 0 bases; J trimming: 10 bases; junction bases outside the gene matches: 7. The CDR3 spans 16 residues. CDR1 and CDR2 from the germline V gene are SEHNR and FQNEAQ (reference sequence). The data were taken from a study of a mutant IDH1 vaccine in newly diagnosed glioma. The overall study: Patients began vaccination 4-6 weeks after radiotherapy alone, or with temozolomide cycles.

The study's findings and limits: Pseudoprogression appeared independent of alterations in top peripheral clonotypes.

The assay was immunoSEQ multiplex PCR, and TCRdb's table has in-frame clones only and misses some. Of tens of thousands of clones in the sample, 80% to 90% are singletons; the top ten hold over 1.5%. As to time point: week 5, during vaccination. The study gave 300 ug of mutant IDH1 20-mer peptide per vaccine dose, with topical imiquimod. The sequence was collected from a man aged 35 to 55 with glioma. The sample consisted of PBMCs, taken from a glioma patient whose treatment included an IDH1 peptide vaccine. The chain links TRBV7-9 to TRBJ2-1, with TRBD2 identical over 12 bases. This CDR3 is CASSLALTSGGKEQFF. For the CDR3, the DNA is TGTGCCAGCAGCTTAGCGCTGACTAGCGGGGGAAAGGAGCAGTTCTTC.